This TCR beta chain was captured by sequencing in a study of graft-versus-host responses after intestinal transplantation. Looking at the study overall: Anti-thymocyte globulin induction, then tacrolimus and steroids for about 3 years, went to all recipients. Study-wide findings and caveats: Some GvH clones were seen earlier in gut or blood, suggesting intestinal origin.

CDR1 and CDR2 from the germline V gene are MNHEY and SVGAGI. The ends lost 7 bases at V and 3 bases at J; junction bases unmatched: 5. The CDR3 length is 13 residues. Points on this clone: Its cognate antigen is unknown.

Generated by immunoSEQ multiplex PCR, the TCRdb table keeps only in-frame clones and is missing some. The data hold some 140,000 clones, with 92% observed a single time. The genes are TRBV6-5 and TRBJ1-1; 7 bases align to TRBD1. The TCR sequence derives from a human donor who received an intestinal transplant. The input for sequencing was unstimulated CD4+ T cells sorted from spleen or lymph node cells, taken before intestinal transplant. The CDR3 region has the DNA TGTGCCAGCACCCGGACAGGTCACACTGAAGCTTTCTTT. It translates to CASTRTGHTEAFF.